The 8 T cell receptor beta chains in this list originate from one sample, sequenced in a study of neurological immune-mediated disorders (dated by TCRdb to between 2018 and 2020). Library generation was performed with 5' RACE. Sequencing took place on an Illumina HiSeq 2500. The public sequencing data were trimmed at Q25 with fastp and processed into clonotypes with MiXCR by TCRdb, which kept only in-frame beta chains. For every CDR3 protein sequence, its rows merge into one entry that carries the most common genes and DNA. This sample is represented by about 60,000 distinct CDR3 sequences; roughly 10% of them were singletons. Under 15% of the sample comes from the top ten. The time point label on this specimen signifies: longitudinal time-point 2. Sequencing was carried out using PBMCs. The receptors were sampled from a man aged 25 to 40 in good health.

This clonotype was observed many times. The chain is built from TRBV20-1 and TRBJ1-1; D is uncertain. The V and J ends lost 2 bases and 2 bases respectively, with 9 bases between them. The CDR3 extends over 13 amino acids. Germline CDR1 DFQATT, CDR2 SNEGSKA (reference sequence). The CDR3 coding sequence is TGCAGTGCTAGACGAAGCTCTAACACTGAAGCTTTCTTT. It is translated as CSARRSSNTEAFF.

This clonotype was recorded at least ten times. V and J are TRBV18 and TRBJ1-5, with 10 nucleotides matching TRBD1. This CDR3 is built from 15 residues. The V gene's germline CDR1 is KGHSH and CDR2 LQKENI. V was pared by 3 bases and J by 6 bases, with 5 bases of the junction left unmatched. CDR3 DNA sequence: TGTGCCAGCTCACCCGGGACAGGGGTGGGTCAGCCCCAGCATTTT. It codes for CASSPGTGVGQPQHF.

This clonotype was seen repeatedly, ten times or more. This sequence joins TRBV2 and TRBJ1-5, with unresolved D. CDR3 length: 17 amino acids. Germline CDR1 is SNHLY and CDR2 is FYNNEI. V was cut by 0 bases and J by 1 base, with 13 bases left in between. The CDR3 loop is CASSEANPGTSNQPQHF. CDR3 bases: TGTGCCAGCAGTGAAGCTAACCCAGGAACGAGCAATCAGCCCCAGCATTTT.

This clonotype was detected ten times or more. V gene TRBV7-6 combines with J gene TRBJ2-1; 7 bases line up with TRBD1. Trimming took 5 bases from V and 2 from J; bases not matched to a gene: 9. This CDR3 spans 16 amino acids. Per germline, CDR1 SGHVS and CDR2 FNYEAQ. CDR3 residues: CASSPSQGGAYNEQFF. The CDR3 region has the DNA TGTGCCAGCAGCCCCAGCCAAGGGGGCGCCTACAATGAGCAGTTCTTC.

The chain recombines TRBV9 with TRBJ2-3; TRBD2 might be the D (6 bases). The CDR3 is made up of 14 amino acids. The germline V gene encodes CDR1 SGDLS and CDR2 YYNGEE. The germline V and J ends were trimmed by 6 bases and 6 bases, with 17 bases remaining between them. The CDR3 protein is CASKVGGTGDTQYF. The CDR3 coding sequence is TGTGCCAGCAAAGTAGGCGGGACCGGTGATACGCAGTATTTT.

This clonotype showed up many times. The chain carries TRBV9 and TRBJ2-3, with a tentative D call TRBD1 (5 bases). Germline CDR1 reads SGDLS; CDR2 reads YYNGEE. V was trimmed by 3 bases and J by 0 bases, leaving 11 bases between them. CDR3 length: 15 residues. Here the CDR3 reads CASSETVTSTDTQYF. In DNA, the CDR3 is TGTGCCAGCAGCGAGACAGTCACTAGCACAGATACGCAGTATTTT.

This clonotype was counted many times. The J gene is TRBJ1-5, the V gene TRBV5-5; no clear D. Germline assignment: CDR1 SGHKS and CDR2 YYEKEE (reference sequence). CDR3 size: 15 residues. V was trimmed by 1 base and J by 6 bases, leaving 14 bases between them. CDR3 sequence: CASSLIPGPSQPQHF. In nucleotides, the CDR3 is TGTGCCAGCAGCTTGATTCCGGGTCCGTCTCAGCCCCAGCATTTT.

This clonotype was seen at least ten times. The V gene is TRBV12-3 or TRBV12-4, the J gene TRBJ2-4, with 7 nucleotides matching TRBD2. The junction had 0 bases not matched to a gene; V was cut back by 3 bases and J by 7 bases. CDR3 length: 12 residues. This CDR3 reads CASSLGGNIQYF. The CDR3 DNA reads as TGTGCCAGCAGTTTGGGAGGGAACATTCAGTACTTC.